Each of the 24 T cell receptor beta chains below was sequenced from the same sample in a study of blood T cell repertoires in COVID-19 (dated by TCRdb to the early 2020s). The library was obtained by the immunoSEQ multiplex PCR assay. Entries here come from immuneACCESS through TCRdb and include only in-frame sequences with V and J called. Some clones fail to appear in such tables; in the studies checked, an unresolved V gene covers under half of the shortfall, and the cause of the remainder is unknown. The sample table holds approximately 150,000 clones, of which 80% to 85% were seen once. The ten most abundant clones make up roughly a tenth of the sample. The sequencing sample was made of peripheral blood. These receptors were collected from a man in his 70s with active or convalescent COVID-19.

The chain is built from TRBV5-4 and TRBJ2-3; 9 nucleotides line up with TRBD2. Germline V gene lookup returns CDR1 SGHNT and CDR2 YYREEE (reference sequence). Losses at the gene ends were 0 bases for V and 2 bases for J; bases not matched to a gene: 10. The CDR3 runs to 18 residues. The CDR3 nucleotides read TGTGCCAGCAGCTTGGGGGGACTAGCCGGAGGGATCACAGATACGCAGTATTTT. Protein sequence: CASSLGGLAGGITDTQYF.

The V gene is TRBV5-1, the J gene TRBJ2-7; 8 nucleotides align to TRBD1. J lost 4 bases, V lost 0 bases, and 3 bases had no gene match. The germline V gene encodes CDR1 SGHRS and CDR2 YFSETQ. There are 14 residues in the CDR3. The chain's CDR3 is CASSLAGQGYEQYF. In DNA form, the CDR3 reads TGCGCCAGCAGCTTGGCCGGACAGGGATACGAGCAGTACTTC.

This chain links TRBV27 with TRBJ1-3; tentative D call: TRBD1 (5 bases). V was cut by 6 bases and J by 4 bases, with 19 bases left in between. Germline loops: CDR1 MNHEY, CDR2 SMNVEV (reference sequence). The CDR3 extends over 16 amino acids. CDR3 sequence: CASSTGTPRLGNTIYF. As DNA, the CDR3 is TGTGCCAGCAGCACCGGGACTCCACGTCTCGGAAACACCATATATTTT.

The J gene is TRBJ2-1, the V gene TRBV30; D possibly corresponds to TRBD2 (6 bases). The V end lost 1 base, the J end lost 10 bases, and 14 bases lay between the germline ends. Germline loops: CDR1 GTSNPN, CDR2 SVGIG (reference sequence). The CDR3 has 13 residues. The CDR3 region has the DNA TGTGCCTGGAGTGCCGCGACTAGAGGCGAGCAGTTCTTC. Translated, it gives CAWSAATRGEQFF.

The gene calls are TRBV30 and TRBJ2-2; 7 positions agree with TRBD2. Germline values: CDR1 GTSNPN, CDR2 SVGIG (reference sequence). There are 15 residues in the CDR3. V trimming: 3 bases; J trimming: 3 bases; junction bases outside the gene matches: 7. CDR3 residues: CAWRPLGGYTGELFF. Here the CDR3 DNA reads TGTGCCTGGAGACCATTGGGGGGGTACACCGGGGAGCTGTTTTTT.

The chain's CDR3 is CATSRGQYNEQFF. In DNA form, the CDR3 reads TGTGCCACCAGCCGGGGACAGTACAATGAGCAGTTCTTC. The rearrangement links TRBV15 to TRBJ2-1; 7 bases agree with TRBD1. The V segment lost 5 bases and the J segment 4 bases; nucleotides outside the gene matches: 2. In germline, CDR1 is LNHNV, CDR2 YYDKDF (reference sequence). The CDR3 sequence is 13 residues long.

The chain joins TRBV29-1 to TRBJ2-2; a possible D gene is TRBD1 (7 bases). Trimming took 4 bases from V and 6 from J, leaving 15 bases between them. Germline assignment: CDR1 SQVTM and CDR2 ANQGSEA. The CDR3 spans 14 residues. CDR3 in amino acids: CSVVTRGVPGELFF. For the CDR3, the DNA is TGCAGCGTTGTAACCAGGGGGGTCCCCGGGGAGCTGTTTTTT.

The V call is TRBV18, the J call TRBJ1-3; D is unclear. Germline CDR1 reads KGHSH; CDR2 reads LQKENI. Trimming took off 2 bases at V and 0 bases at J, with 5 bases between the two ends. The CDR3 sequence is 14 residues long. The CDR3 here is CASSPENSGNTIYF. As DNA, the CDR3 is TGTGCCAGCTCACCAGAGAACTCTGGAAACACCATATATTTT. The full variable domain, rest sourced from reference TRBV18 and TRBJ1-3, is NAGVMQNPRHLVRRRGQEARLRCSPMKGHSHVYWYRQLPEEGLKFMVYLQKENIIDESGMPKERFSAEFPKEGPSILRIQQVVRGDSAAYFCASSPENSGNTIYFGEGSWLTVV.

The chain recombines TRBV11-2 with TRBJ2-2, with 13 nucleotides matching TRBD2. There are 17 residues in the CDR3. Germline V CDR1 and CDR2: SGHAT, FQNNGV. Trimming at V came to 5 bases and at J to 7 bases, leaving 10 bases not matched to a gene. The CDR3 sequence: CASSPRLAGGGGGELFF. Here the CDR3 DNA reads TGTGCCAGCAGCCCACGACTAGCGGGAGGTGGCGGCGGGGAGCTGTTTTTT.

The genes are TRBV2 and TRBJ2-2; weak D call: TRBD2 (6 bases). Trimming took 2 bases from V and 6 from J, leaving 10 bases between them. CDR1 SNHLY and CDR2 FYNNEI come from the germline V gene. The CDR3 has 14 residues. This CDR3 is CASSELGEAGELFF. In DNA, the CDR3 is TGTGCCAGCAGTGAATTAGGGGAGGCCGGGGAGCTGTTTTTT.

This chain joins TRBV7-7 and TRBJ2-5; 7 bases line up with TRBD1. After removal of 1 base from V and 2 bases from J, the junction contained 7 bases not matched to a gene. Germline CDR1 and CDR2: SSHAT and FNYEAQ (reference sequence). CDR3 length equals 16 residues. CDR3 region: CASSLGRGIRQETQYF. The CDR3 DNA sequence: TGTGCCAGCAGCTTAGGCAGGGGGATCCGGCAAGAGACCCAGTACTTC.

J is TRBJ2-2 and V is TRBV5-1, with a tentative D call TRBD2 (6 bases). The germline V gene encodes CDR1 SGHRS and CDR2 YFSETQ. The CDR3 loop spans 16 amino acids. V shed 0 bases and J shed 7 bases, with 16 bases lying between them. The CDR3 loop is CASSLGRGANNGELFF. CDR3 bases: TGCGCCAGCAGCTTGGGGAGGGGCGCTAATAACGGGGAGCTGTTTTTT.

The CDR3 DNA reads TGTGCCAGCAGCCCATCTGGCCTGATTTGGGCTGACACTGAAGCTTTCTTT. Protein sequence: CASSPSGLIWADTEAFF. This sequence joins TRBV7-9 and TRBJ1-1, with D unresolved. V gave up 5 bases and J gave up 3 bases, with 22 bases separating them. CDR3 length equals 17 residues. Germline V lookup: CDR1 SEHNR, CDR2 FQNEAQ (reference sequence). Full variable domain (remainder filled in from reference TRBV7-9 and TRBJ1-1): DTGVSQNPRHKITKRGQNVTFRCDPISEHNRLYWYRQTLGQGPEFLTYFQNEAQLEKSRLLSDRFSAERPKGSFSTLEIQRTEQGDSAMYLCASSPSGLIWADTEAFFGQGTRLTVV.

The V and J genes are TRBV28 and TRBJ2-2; 10 nucleotides align to TRBD1. V was pared by 6 bases and J by 7 bases, with 8 bases of the junction left unmatched. Germline values: CDR1 MDHEN, CDR2 SYDVKM. This CDR3 region has 15 residues. CDR3 DNA: TGTGCCAGCAGCCCGGGACAGGGGTTGGACGGGGAGCTGTTTTTT. This translates into CASSPGQGLDGELFF.

The rearrangement links TRBV6-6 to TRBJ2-7; 7 positions agree with TRBD1. The CDR3 is 14 residues long. V was pared by 6 bases and J by 2 bases, with 7 bases of the junction left unmatched. Germline CDR1 reads MNHNY; CDR2 reads SVGAGI (reference sequence). The chain's CDR3 is CASRRQGPPYEQYF. CDR3 bases: TGTGCCAGCAGGAGACAGGGACCCCCCTACGAGCAGTACTTC.

The V call is TRBV5-1, the J call TRBJ2-5; 9 bases map to TRBD2. With 0 bases clipped from V and 5 bases from J, the junction kept 8 bases outside the gene matches. CDR1 SGHRS and CDR2 YFSETQ come from the germline V gene. This CDR3 has 16 residues. The CDR3 spells CASSLVLAGVGETQYF. The CDR3 DNA follows: TGCGCCAGCAGCTTGGTGTTAGCGGGAGTTGGGGAGACCCAGTACTTC.

The chain combines TRBV28 with TRBJ2-7; 7 bases line up with TRBD2. V dropped 7 bases and J dropped 4; count of bases not matched to a gene: 19. CDR1 is MDHEN, CDR2 SYDVKM, per germline. The CDR3 runs to 17 residues. In nucleotides, the CDR3 is TGTGCCAGCAAACCTCAGGCGGGGAGGGCCCCAAATTACGAGCAGTACTTC. Translation gives CASKPQAGRAPNYEQYF.

The genes are TRBV19 and TRBJ2-6; TRBD1 matches at 8 bases. J was trimmed by 3 bases and V by 7 bases; bases with no gene match: 11. There are 17 residues in the CDR3. Germline CDR1 and CDR2: LNHDA and SQIVND (reference sequence). The CDR3 reads CASTHRQGLVGANVLTF. CDR3 nucleotides: TGTGCCAGTACCCACCGACAGGGGTTGGTTGGGGCCAACGTCCTGACTTTC.

V gene TRBV2 combines with J gene TRBJ1-2; tentative D call: TRBD1 (5 bases). The CDR3 is 12 amino acids. Germline loops: CDR1 SNHLY, CDR2 FYNNEI. Trimming shortened V by 4 bases and J by 8 bases, and 11 bases separated the two germline ends. CDR3 loop: CASSVAWGGYTF. CDR3 coding DNA: TGTGCCAGCAGTGTTGCATGGGGCGGCTACACCTTC.

The chain recombines TRBV7-2 with TRBJ2-3, with TRBD2 matching 14 bases. Germline V gene sequence: CDR1 SGHTA, CDR2 FQGNSA. The CDR3 length is 17 residues. Losses at the gene ends were 1 base for V and 3 bases for J; bases not matched to a gene: 3. The CDR3 sequence is CASSLVRTSGGTDTQYF. In DNA form, the CDR3 reads TGTGCCAGCAGCTTAGTGCGGACTAGCGGGGGGACAGATACGCAGTATTTT.

V gene TRBV6-6 combines with J gene TRBJ1-2; 8 bases are a match to TRBD1. CDR1 is MNHNY and CDR2 is SVGAGI in the germline V gene (reference sequence). The junction had 9 bases not matched to a gene; V was cut back by 7 bases and J by 5 bases. This CDR3 spans 14 amino acids. The CDR3: CASNDRGDAYGYTF. In DNA form, the CDR3 reads TGTGCCAGCAACGACAGGGGTGACGCATATGGCTACACCTTC.

With respect to this clone: Other DNA sequences in this sample translate to the same CDR3. The chain employs TRBV7-9 and TRBJ2-7; 9 bases are shared with TRBD1. Losses at the gene ends were 3 bases for V and 2 bases for J; bases not matched to a gene: 2. This CDR3 contains 14 residues. The germline gives CDR1 SEHNR, CDR2 FQNEAQ (reference sequence). In nucleotides, the CDR3 is TGTGCCAGCAGCTTGGGGACAGGGCCCTACGAGCAGTACTTC. It is translated as CASSLGTGPYEQYF.

There are a few counts of this clone. The chain is built from TRBV2 and TRBJ1-4, with 7 positions matching TRBD1. Losses at the gene ends were 7 bases for V and 4 bases for J; bases not matched to a gene: 3. Germline CDR1 and CDR2: SNHLY and FYNNEI. There are 13 residues in the CDR3. This CDR3 reads CASNRDSNEKLFF. Here the CDR3 DNA reads TGTGCCAGCAACCGGGACAGTAATGAAAAACTGTTTTTT.

The CDR3: CASSYNTGGGQPQHF. CDR3 in DNA: TGTGCCAGCAGTTACAACACAGGGGGAGGTCAGCCCCAGCATTTT. This sequence joins TRBV6-2 or TRBV6-3 and TRBJ1-5; 8 bases agree with TRBD1. Germline V CDR1 and CDR2: MNHEY, SVGEGT. V was pared by 2 bases and J by 6 bases, with 6 bases of the junction left unmatched. This CDR3 is 15 amino acids long.